In its sample, the clone carrying this T cell receptor (beta chain) was seen many times. CDR1 MDHEN and CDR2 SYDVKM come from the germline V gene. V was shortened by 7 bases and J by 0 bases, with 13 bases between the two germline ends. This CDR3 contains 14 residues. The data belong to a study of Graves' ophthalmopathy and Graves' hyperthyroidism. Other autoimmune diseases, uncontrolled infections, pregnancy or lactation led to the exclusion of patients. TCR beta CDR3 regions were amplified from RNA transcripts. Investigators did first-round RT-PCR with HTBI primers, then second-round multiplex PCR. TCRdb re-called the multiplex PCR reads with MiXCR, one entry per CDR3 protein. The sample has roughly 230,000 distinct CDR3 sequences, approximately 21% seen once.

The TCR comes from a woman between 50 and 59 years old with Graves' ophthalmopathy. This chain joins TRBV28 and TRBJ2-7; maybe TRBD2 (5 bases). The material sequenced was peripheral blood. The CDR3 region has the DNA TGTGCCAGCATTCAAGCGGCCTCCTCCTACGAGCAGTACTTC. This sequence encodes CASIQAASSYEQYF.